Included here is one T cell receptor (beta chain) sequence, with context. Its antigen is undetermined. A second PCR of roughly 6 to 12 cycles used a sample-barcoded 5' primer and a J-beta primer mix. In TCRdb, the 5' RACE reads were re-called with MiXCR into one record per CDR3 protein. The sample records approximately 690,000 distinct CDR3 sequences, around 41% being singletons. This specimen comes from a study of blood T cells in healthy people across ages. General study findings and limits: Possibly, changes in expanded clonotypes were confounded because donor CMV status was unknown. Getting older went along with TCR beta diversity per million T cells dropping roughly linearly.

Sequenced: blood. The receptor's source is an elderly man in good health.

CDR3 in DNA: TGTGCCTCCCGGCCTTGGGTAGGCAATCAGCCCCAGCATTTT. This codes for CASRPWVGNQPQHF. The V and J genes are TRBV2 and TRBJ1-5, with D uncertain. This CDR3 is built from 14 residues. The V gene's germline CDR1 is SNHLY and CDR2 FYNNEI. Trimming left V 11 bases short and J 2 bases short, with 16 bases between.